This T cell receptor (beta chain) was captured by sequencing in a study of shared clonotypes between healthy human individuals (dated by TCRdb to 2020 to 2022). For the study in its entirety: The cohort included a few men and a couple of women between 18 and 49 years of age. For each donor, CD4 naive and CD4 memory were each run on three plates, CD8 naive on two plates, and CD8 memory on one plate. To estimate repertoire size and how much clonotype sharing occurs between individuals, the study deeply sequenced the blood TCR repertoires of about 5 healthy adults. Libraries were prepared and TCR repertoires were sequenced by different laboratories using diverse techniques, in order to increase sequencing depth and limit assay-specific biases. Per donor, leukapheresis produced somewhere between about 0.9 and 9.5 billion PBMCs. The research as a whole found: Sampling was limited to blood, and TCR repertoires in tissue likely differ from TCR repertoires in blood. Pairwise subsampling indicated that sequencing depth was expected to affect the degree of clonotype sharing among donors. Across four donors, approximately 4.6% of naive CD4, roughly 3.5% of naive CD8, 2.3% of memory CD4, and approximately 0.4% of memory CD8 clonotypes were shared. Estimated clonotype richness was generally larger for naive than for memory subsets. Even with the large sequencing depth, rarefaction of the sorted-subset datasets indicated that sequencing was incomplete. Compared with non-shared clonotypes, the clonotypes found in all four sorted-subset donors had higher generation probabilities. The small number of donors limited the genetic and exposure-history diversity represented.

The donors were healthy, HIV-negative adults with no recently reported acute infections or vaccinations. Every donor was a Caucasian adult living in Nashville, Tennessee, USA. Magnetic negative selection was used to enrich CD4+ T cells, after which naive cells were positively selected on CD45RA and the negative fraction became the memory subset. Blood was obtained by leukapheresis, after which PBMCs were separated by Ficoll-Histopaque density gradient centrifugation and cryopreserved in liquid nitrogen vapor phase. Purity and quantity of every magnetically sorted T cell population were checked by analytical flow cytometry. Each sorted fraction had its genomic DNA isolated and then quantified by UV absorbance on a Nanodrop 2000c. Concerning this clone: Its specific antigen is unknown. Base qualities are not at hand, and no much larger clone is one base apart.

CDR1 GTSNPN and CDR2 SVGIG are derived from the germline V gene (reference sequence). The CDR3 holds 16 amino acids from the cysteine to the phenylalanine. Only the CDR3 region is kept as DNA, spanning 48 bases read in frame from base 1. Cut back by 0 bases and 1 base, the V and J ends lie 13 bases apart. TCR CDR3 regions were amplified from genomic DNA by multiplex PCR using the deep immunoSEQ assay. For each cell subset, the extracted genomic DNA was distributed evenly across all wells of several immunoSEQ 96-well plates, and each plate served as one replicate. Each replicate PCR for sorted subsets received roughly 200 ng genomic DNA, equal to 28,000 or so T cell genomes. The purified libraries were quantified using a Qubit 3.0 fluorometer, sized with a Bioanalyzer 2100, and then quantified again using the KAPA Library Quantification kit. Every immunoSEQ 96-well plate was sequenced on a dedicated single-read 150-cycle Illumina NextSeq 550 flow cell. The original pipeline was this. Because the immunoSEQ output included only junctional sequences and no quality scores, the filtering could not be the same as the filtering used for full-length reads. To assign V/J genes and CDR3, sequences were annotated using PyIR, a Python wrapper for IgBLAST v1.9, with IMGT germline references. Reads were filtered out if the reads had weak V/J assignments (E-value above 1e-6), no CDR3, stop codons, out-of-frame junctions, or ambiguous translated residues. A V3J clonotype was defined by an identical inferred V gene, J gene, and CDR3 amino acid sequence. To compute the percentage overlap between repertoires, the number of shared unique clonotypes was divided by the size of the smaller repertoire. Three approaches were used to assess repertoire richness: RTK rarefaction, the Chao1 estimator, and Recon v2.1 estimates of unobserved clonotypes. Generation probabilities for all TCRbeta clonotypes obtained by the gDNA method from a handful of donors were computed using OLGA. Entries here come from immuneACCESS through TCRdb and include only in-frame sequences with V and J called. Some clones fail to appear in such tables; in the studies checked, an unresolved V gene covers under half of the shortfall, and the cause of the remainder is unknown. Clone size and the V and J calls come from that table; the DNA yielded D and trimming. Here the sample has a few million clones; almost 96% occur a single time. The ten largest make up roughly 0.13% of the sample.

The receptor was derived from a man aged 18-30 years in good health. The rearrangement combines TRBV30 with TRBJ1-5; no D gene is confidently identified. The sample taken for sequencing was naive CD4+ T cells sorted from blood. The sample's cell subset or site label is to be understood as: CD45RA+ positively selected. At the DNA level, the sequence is TGTGCCTGGAGTGTATCGGGTTGGGGAAGCAATCAGCCCCAGCATTTT. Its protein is CAWSVSGWGSNQPQHF.